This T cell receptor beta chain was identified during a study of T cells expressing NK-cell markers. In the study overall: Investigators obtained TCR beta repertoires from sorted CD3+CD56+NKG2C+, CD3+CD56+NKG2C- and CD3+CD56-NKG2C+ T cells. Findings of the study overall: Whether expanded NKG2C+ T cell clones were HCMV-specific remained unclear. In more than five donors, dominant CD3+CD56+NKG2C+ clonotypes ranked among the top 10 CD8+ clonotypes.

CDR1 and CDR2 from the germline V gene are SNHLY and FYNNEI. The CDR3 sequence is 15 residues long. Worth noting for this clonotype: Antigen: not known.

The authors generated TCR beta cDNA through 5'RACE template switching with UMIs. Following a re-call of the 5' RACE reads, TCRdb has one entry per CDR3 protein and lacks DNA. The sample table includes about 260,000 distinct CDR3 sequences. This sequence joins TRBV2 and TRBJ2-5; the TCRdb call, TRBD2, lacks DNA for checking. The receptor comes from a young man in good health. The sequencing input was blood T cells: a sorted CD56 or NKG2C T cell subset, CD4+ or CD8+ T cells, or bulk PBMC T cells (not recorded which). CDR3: CASSSASGSSETQYF.